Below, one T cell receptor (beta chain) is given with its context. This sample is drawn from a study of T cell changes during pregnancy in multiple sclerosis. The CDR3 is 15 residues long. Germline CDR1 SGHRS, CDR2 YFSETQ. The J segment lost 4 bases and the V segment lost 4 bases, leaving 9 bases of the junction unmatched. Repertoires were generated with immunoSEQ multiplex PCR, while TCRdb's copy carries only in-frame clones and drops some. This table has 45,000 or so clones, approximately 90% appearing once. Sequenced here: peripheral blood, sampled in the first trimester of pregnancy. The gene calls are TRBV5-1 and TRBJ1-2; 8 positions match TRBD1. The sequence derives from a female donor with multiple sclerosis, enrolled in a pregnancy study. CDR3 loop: CASSLTGVVPYGYTF. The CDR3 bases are TGCGCCAGCAGCCTGACAGGGGTGGTTCCCTATGGCTACACCTTC.